The 26 T cell receptor beta chains below all came from one sample that was sequenced in a study of blood T cell repertoires in COVID-19. Sequencing was performed with immunoSEQ multiplex PCR; in TCRdb, only in-frame clones are kept and a portion is missing. The sample yields roughly 110,000 clones, 88% seen once. The sequenced material came from peripheral blood. These receptors originate from a woman in her sixties or seventies who had recovered from COVID-19.

The chain uses TRBV7-8 and TRBJ1-5; D uncertain. The CDR3 spans 13 residues. Germline V CDR1 and CDR2: SGHVS, FQNEAQ. Deletions cut 0 bases from V and 7 bases from J, with 7 bases between. CDR3 bases: TGTGCCAGCAGCTTAGCGCTGGAGCAGCCCCAGCATTTT. This gives the protein CASSLALEQPQHF.

This rearrangement joins TRBV5-1 to TRBJ2-5; the match to TRBD2 covers 13 bases. This CDR3 comprises 16 residues. The germline CDR1 and CDR2 sequences are SGHRS and YFSETQ. Trimming cost V 2 bases and J 4 bases; bases outside gene matches: 5. The CDR3 sequence: CASSLLAGGPGETQYF. In DNA form, the CDR3 reads TGCGCCAGCAGCTTACTAGCGGGAGGGCCGGGAGAGACCCAGTACTTC.

V and J are TRBV30 and TRBJ1-6; 7 nucleotides align to TRBD1. Germline CDR1 GTSNPN, CDR2 SVGIG (reference sequence). J gave up 4 bases and V 1 base, and 7 bases lay outside the gene matches. This CDR3 spans 16 amino acids. CDR3 amino acids: CAWSAQGGPYNSPLHF. CDR3 bases: TGTGCCTGGAGTGCCCAGGGGGGTCCTTATAATTCACCCCTCCACTTT.

The chain uses TRBV7-2 and TRBJ2-7, with D tentatively TRBD1 (6 bases). V lost 2 bases and J lost 6, with 17 bases in between. Germline CDR1 and CDR2: SGHTA and FQGNSA. This CDR3 region has 15 residues. The CDR3 protein is CASSLSGVGSLEQYF. CDR3 in DNA: TGTGCCAGCAGCTTATCAGGGGTGGGTAGTCTCGAGCAGTACTTC. The whole variable domain, remainder taken from reference TRBV7-2 and TRBJ2-7, is GAGVSQSPSNKVTEKGKDVELRCDPISGHTALYWYRQSLGQGLEFLIYFQGNSAPDKSGLPSDRFSAERTGGSVSTLTIQRTQQEDSAVYLCASSLSGVGSLEQYFGPGTRLTVT.

The gene calls are TRBV9 and TRBJ1-1, with 9 bases that match TRBD1. CDR3 length equals 14 residues. V trimming: 3 bases; J trimming: 6 bases; junction bases outside the gene matches: 6. Germline V lookup: CDR1 SGDLS, CDR2 YYNGEE. The CDR3 bases are TGTGCCAGCAGCGCTCGGGACAGGGCCCCTGAAGCTTTCTTT. This encodes CASSARDRAPEAFF.

The rearrangement links TRBV5-6 to TRBJ1-5; perhaps TRBD1 as D (5 bases). V was trimmed by 4 bases and J by 7 bases, leaving 15 bases between them. The CDR3 runs 14 residues. Germline values: CDR1 SGHDT, CDR2 YYEEEE. CDR3 in DNA: TGTGCCAGCAGCCCCCAGGGAGGCAGACAGCCCCAGCATTTT. It is translated as CASSPQGGRQPQHF.

The chain combines TRBV4-2 with TRBJ2-7; 8 nucleotides align to TRBD2. This CDR3 region has 16 residues. With V trimmed by 0 bases and J by 2 bases, 6 bases remained unmatched. Germline V CDR1 and CDR2: LGHNA, YNFKEQ. The CDR3 nucleotides are TGTGCCAGCAGCCAAGAGGGGGCGGGGGGTACCTACGAGCAGTACTTC. It codes for CASSQEGAGGTYEQYF.

The chain links TRBV29-1 to TRBJ2-1; 7 bases match TRBD2. Germline CDR1 SQVTM, CDR2 ANQGSEA. With V trimmed by 7 bases and J by 4 bases, 25 bases remained unmatched. The CDR3 is 19 amino acids. CDR3 nucleotides: TGCAGCGCCCCCGTTCGAAAAGCGGGGTCCCTGCGGGCTTACAATGAGCAGTTCTTC. Residues: CSAPVRKAGSLRAYNEQFF.

CDR3 bases: TGTGCCAGCAGCTTATATGGCGGGGACACCGGGGAGCTGTTTTTT. Protein sequence: CASSLYGGDTGELFF. V and J are TRBV7-3 and TRBJ2-2; a possible D gene is TRBD2 (6 bases). The CDR3 covers 15 residues. Germline V gives CDR1 SGHTA, CDR2 FQGTGA. The ends were cut back, 2 bases at V and 3 bases at J, with 10 bases in the middle. Full variable domain (rest looked up from reference TRBV7-3 and TRBJ2-2): GAGVSQTPSNKVTEKGKYVELRCDPISGHTALYWYRQSLGQGPEFLIYFQGTGAADDSGLPNDRFFAVRPEGSVSTLKIQRTERGDSAVYLCASSLYGGDTGELFFGEGSRLTVL.

The chain combines TRBV28 with TRBJ2-1; 9 bases fit TRBD1. Germline CDR1 MDHEN, CDR2 SYDVKM. V shed 5 bases and J 6 bases; nucleotides not matched to a gene: 8. CDR3 length: 15 residues. CDR3 amino acids: CASSPMTGGVNEQFF. CDR3 DNA sequence: TGTGCCAGCAGTCCAATGACAGGGGGGGTCAATGAGCAGTTCTTC.

The V call is TRBV10-3, the J call TRBJ1-4; 10 nucleotides align to TRBD1. Germline V lookup: CDR1 ENHRY, CDR2 SYGVKD. Unmatched junction bases numbered 3, after V lost 6 bases and J lost 5 bases. This CDR3 is 14 amino acids long. The CDR3 spells CAIRPGQGNEKLFF. DNA for the CDR3: TGTGCCATCAGGCCGGGACAGGGGAATGAAAAACTGTTTTTT.

A remark on this clone: Compared with germline, one end of the junction differs, possibly owing to a read error. V is TRBV6-5 and J is TRBJ2-2; TRBD2 is a possible D gene (5 bases). The CDR3 covers 13 residues. Germline CDR1 reads MNHEY; CDR2 reads SVGAGI. The CDR3 reads CASPWENSGELFF. The CDR3 nucleotides are TGTGCCAGCCCGTGGGAGAACAGCGGGGAGCTGTTTTTT.

This clone was seen only once. This sequence joins TRBV11-2 and TRBJ1-2; a weak D match, TRBD1 (5 bases). The CDR3 is 12 residues long. Germline assignment: CDR1 SGHAT and CDR2 FQNNGV. Trimming left V 3 bases short and J 6 bases short, with 8 bases between. This CDR3 is CASSFNRHGYTF. CDR3 DNA sequence: TGTGCCAGCAGCTTTAACAGGCATGGCTACACCTTC.

This clone was picked up one time. V and J are TRBV27 and TRBJ2-6, with a tentative D call TRBD2 (6 bases). Trimming cost V 5 bases and J 0 bases, with 17 bases left between them. Germline V gives CDR1 MNHEY, CDR2 SMNVEV (reference sequence). The CDR3 has 18 amino acids. CDR3 protein: CASSPSGGQGSGANVLTF. Here the CDR3 DNA reads TGTGCCAGCAGTCCCTCCGGAGGGCAAGGCTCTGGGGCCAACGTCCTGACTTTC.

This sequence joins TRBV2 and TRBJ1-1; TRBD1 aligns across 9 bases. CDR1 SNHLY and CDR2 FYNNEI come from the germline V gene. This CDR3 is built from 13 residues. V lost 6 bases to trimming and J lost 4 bases; unmatched junction nucleotides: 3. The CDR3 here is CASRSTGGTEAFF. The DNA of the CDR3 is TGTGCCAGCAGGTCGACAGGGGGCACTGAAGCTTTCTTT.

The V gene is TRBV6-5, the J gene TRBJ2-1; D uncertain. V was clipped by 6 bases and J by 0 bases, with 3 bases between them. Germline V lookup: CDR1 MNHEY, CDR2 SVGAGI. There are 12 residues in the CDR3. The CDR3 DNA sequence: TGTGCCAGCAGGAGCTCCTACAATGAGCAGTTCTTC. Encoded protein: CASRSSYNEQFF.

The chain couples TRBV18 to TRBJ2-3; 9 bases match TRBD2. The CDR3 is 14 residues long. The V gene's germline CDR1 is KGHSH and CDR2 LQKENI. J was trimmed by 6 bases and V by 5 bases; bases with no gene match: 6. The chain's CDR3 is CASSLGLAGDTQYF. Here the CDR3 DNA reads TGTGCCAGCTCATTGGGGCTAGCGGGGGATACGCAGTATTTT.

The rearrangement uses TRBV7-8 and TRBJ2-5, with 8 bases that match TRBD2. Per germline, CDR1 SGHVS and CDR2 FQNEAQ. V lost 5 bases, J lost 2 bases, and 13 bases stayed unmatched. The CDR3 runs to 17 residues. CDR3 DNA: TGTGCCAGCAGCCCGGGGGGAACTAGCGGAGTGCAAGAGACCCAGTACTTC. It codes for CASSPGGTSGVQETQYF.

This sequence joins TRBV18 and TRBJ2-5; 7 bases fit TRBD2. After removal of 0 bases from V and 2 bases from J, the junction contained 6 bases not matched to a gene. Per germline, CDR1 KGHSH and CDR2 LQKENI. The CDR3 spans 16 residues. CDR3 amino acids: CASSPPRGVRQETQYF. The CDR3 coding sequence is TGTGCCAGCTCACCACCCCGGGGGGTAAGGCAAGAGACCCAGTACTTC.

The gene calls are TRBV5-6 and TRBJ2-5; 7 bases align to TRBD1. From germline, CDR1 is SGHDT and CDR2 YYEEEE. V shed 0 bases, J shed 5 bases, and the junction held 1 base outside the gene matches. The CDR3 consists of 13 residues. The CDR3 reads CASSLEGAETQYF. CDR3 in DNA: TGTGCCAGCAGCTTGGAGGGGGCGGAGACCCAGTACTTC.

The chain is built from TRBV29-1 and TRBJ2-4, with D hard to call. Trimming left V 3 bases short and J 6 bases short, with 9 bases between. Germline V gives CDR1 SQVTM, CDR2 ANQGSEA. The CDR3 is 12 residues long. The CDR3 sequence: CSVDRGANIQYF. As DNA, the CDR3 is TGCAGCGTTGATCGCGGAGCAAACATTCAGTACTTC.

This chain joins TRBV12-5 and TRBJ1-6; the D gene is possibly TRBD1 (6 bases). Germline V gene sequence: CDR1 LGHNT, CDR2 FRNRAP. This CDR3 is 12 amino acids long. Between the trimmed V and J ends, which lost 6 bases and 8 bases, there was a span of 8 bases. Here the CDR3 DNA reads TGTGCTAGTGGACAGGGAGATTCACCCCTCCACTTT. It yields the protein CASGQGDSPLHF.

In regard to this clone: Other nucleotide sequences in the sample specify the same CDR3. The V gene is TRBV5-1, the J gene TRBJ1-2, with 8 bases that match TRBD1. Germline V lookup: CDR1 SGHRS, CDR2 YFSETQ. J lost 6 bases, V lost 0 bases, and 1 base had no gene match. The CDR3 runs to 13 residues. The CDR3, as DNA: TGCGCCAGCAGCTTGGGGACAGGGAATGGCTACACCTTC. Its protein product is CASSLGTGNGYTF.

This clone was observed once. The V gene is TRBV4-2, the J gene TRBJ1-2; D remains unclear. This CDR3 is built from 13 residues. The ends were cut back, 4 bases at V and 4 bases at J, with 10 bases in the middle. Germline CDR1 is LGHNA and CDR2 is YNFKEQ. The CDR3 protein is CASSPGGTYGYTF. DNA for the CDR3: TGTGCCAGCAGCCCGGGAGGCACCTATGGCTACACCTTC.

The V and J genes are TRBV15 and TRBJ1-1; no clear D gene. CDR1 is LNHNV and CDR2 is YYDKDF in the germline V gene (reference sequence). This CDR3 is 15 amino acids long. The ends were cut back, 0 bases at V and 8 bases at J, with 16 bases in the middle. Here the CDR3 DNA reads TGTGCCACCAGCAGAGATGACGGGTGGTCTCCCGAAGCTTTCTTT. This translates into CATSRDDGWSPEAFF.

V and J are TRBV6-1 and TRBJ2-1; TRBD1 matches 8 bases. CDR1 and CDR2 (germline): MNHNS, SASEGT. Germline trimming cut 3 bases from V and 12 bases from J; bases unmatched to any gene: 10. The CDR3 totals 14 residues. This CDR3 reads CASSDPTGGRWQFF. CDR3 DNA: TGTGCCAGCAGTGACCCCACAGGGGGGAGATGGCAGTTCTTC.